One and the same sample provided the 22 T cell receptor beta chains below, sequenced in a study of CXCR3-negative and CXCR3-positive naive CD8 T cells. Researchers prepared the TRB cDNA libraries using 5' RACE with UMI labels. TCRdb reprocessed the 5' RACE reads and stores each CDR3 protein as one record, lacking DNA. The sample has fewer than 80,000 distinct CDR3 sequences. The specimen sequenced was naive CXCR3- CD8+ T cells from blood. Documented subset: CD45RO-CCR7+CD27+CD95- naive CD8+ T cells lacking CXCR3 (TNR3-). The receptors here all came from a human donor in good health. Some clones in this sample may be carry-over from other donors' samples.

The chain links TRBV5-4 to TRBJ2-7; absent DNA, TCRdb's TRBD2 call cannot be checked. Germline CDR1 SGHNT, CDR2 YYREEE (reference sequence). The CDR3 covers 15 residues. CDR3 region: CASSPWTSGSHEQYF.

The CDR3 protein is CASSPRDGHHIQYF. This rearrangement joins TRBV27 to TRBJ2-4; TCRdb calls TRBD1, which cannot be checked without DNA. This CDR3 is built from 14 residues. Germline values: CDR1 MNHEY, CDR2 SMNVEV (reference sequence).

V usage is TRBV20-1 and J usage is TRBJ2-3. The CDR3 spans 13 residues. Germline CDR1 DFQATT, CDR2 SNEGSKA (reference sequence). The CDR3 is CSAKVIPTDTQYF.

This chain links TRBV6-5 with TRBJ2-7. The CDR3 runs 14 residues. Germline lookup yields CDR1 MNHEY and CDR2 SVGAGI. The CDR3 loop is CASSVTRLFYEQYF.

The chain has TRBV24-1 and TRBJ2-6; TCRdb names TRBD2, which stays unverified in the absence of DNA. This CDR3 has 16 residues. CDR1 and CDR2 (germline): KGHDR, SFDVKD. CDR3 residues: CATGSSEPSGANVLTF.

This CDR3 is CASSHPASGGTYEQYF. The V call is TRBV14, the J call TRBJ2-7; TCRdb designates TRBD2, a call that cannot be tested without DNA. The CDR3 runs to 16 residues. Germline assignment: CDR1 SGHDN and CDR2 FVKESK.

The CDR3 sequence is CASSLGADAYEQYF. V and J are TRBV7-9 and TRBJ2-7; there is no DNA to check the TCRdb D call of TRBD2. Germline values: CDR1 SEHNR, CDR2 FQNEAQ (reference sequence). The CDR3 extends over 14 amino acids.

V and J are TRBV6-6 and TRBJ2-5; TCRdb outputs TRBD2, but without DNA this stays unchecked. The CDR3 has 13 amino acids. Germline CDR1 and CDR2: MNHNY and SVGAGI (reference sequence). The CDR3 region is CASSYRGRETQYF.

The genes are TRBV7-9 and TRBJ2-7; TCRdb lists TRBD1, though no DNA is available to test this call. Germline V lookup: CDR1 SEHNR, CDR2 FQNEAQ (reference sequence). This CDR3 is built from 15 residues. CDR3 loop: CASSSGDRDPYEQYF.

This chain joins TRBV29-1 and TRBJ1-1. The CDR3 is 12 amino acids. Germline V gene data show CDR1 as SQVTM and CDR2 as ANQGSEA. The CDR3 sequence: CSVTEMNTEAFF. Looking up the rest from reference TRBV29-1 and TRBJ1-1 gives the full variable domain: SAVISQKPSRDICQRGTSLTIQCQVDSQVTMMFWYRQQPGQSLTLIATANQGSEATYESGFVIDKFPISRPNLTFSTLTVSNMSPEDSSIYLCSVTEMNTEAFFGQGTRLTVV.

The rearrangement links TRBV29-1 to TRBJ2-1; absent DNA, TCRdb's TRBD1 call cannot be checked. This CDR3 is 13 amino acids long. Germline CDR1 SQVTM, CDR2 ANQGSEA. CDR3: CSVEAGAGNEQFF.

This CDR3 is CSAGSGDAAYEQYF. The chain uses TRBV20-1 and TRBJ2-7; TCRdb picks TRBD1, but there is no DNA to check that call. This CDR3 has 14 residues. CDR1 and CDR2 (germline): DFQATT, SNEGSKA (reference sequence).

The gene calls are TRBV6-5 and TRBJ1-6. This CDR3 spans 16 amino acids. Germline lookup yields CDR1 MNHEY and CDR2 SVGAGI. The CDR3 is CASSYKGSSETSPLHF.

V and J are TRBV11-2 and TRBJ1-4. This CDR3 contains 11 residues. Germline V gene data show CDR1 as SGHAT and CDR2 as FQNNGV. The CDR3 region is CASSFDEKLFF.

This rearrangement joins TRBV5-1 to TRBJ2-1; the TRBD1 assignment by TCRdb is unverifiable without DNA. The CDR3 is made up of 15 amino acids. The germline V gene has CDR1 SGHRS and CDR2 YFSETQ. This CDR3 is CASSLEGEAYNEQFF. The variable domain in full, with the rest retrieved from reference TRBV5-1 and TRBJ2-1, is KAGVTQTPRYLIKTRGQQVTLSCSPISGHRSVSWYQQTPGQGLQFLFEYFSETQRNKGNFPGRFSGRQFSNSRSEMNVSTLELGDSALYLCASSLEGEAYNEQFFGPGTRLTVL.

The chain has TRBV7-9 and TRBJ2-5. This CDR3 is 13 amino acids long. Germline assignment: CDR1 SEHNR and CDR2 FQNEAQ (reference sequence). The CDR3 loop reads CASSRRLEETQYF.

The gene calls are TRBV7-3 and TRBJ1-2. The germline V gene encodes CDR1 SGHTA and CDR2 FQGTGA. CDR3 length equals 14 residues. The CDR3 here is CASSLAVANYGYTF.

V usage is TRBV6-1 and J usage is TRBJ1-3; checking the TCRdb D call of TRBD1 is not possible without DNA. This CDR3 contains 14 residues. The germline V gene encodes CDR1 MNHNS and CDR2 SASEGT. CDR3 sequence: CASGGSTSGNTIYF.

The genes are TRBV29-1 and TRBJ1-2. This CDR3 has 14 residues. Germline V gene data show CDR1 as SQVTM and CDR2 as ANQGSEA. The CDR3 loop is CSVERGSHNYGYTF.

The chain recombines TRBV5-6 with TRBJ1-1. The CDR3 runs 12 residues. The germline CDR1 and CDR2 sequences are SGHDT and YYEEEE. The CDR3 loop is CASSIFDTEAFF.

V gene TRBV4-3 combines with J gene TRBJ2-7; absent DNA, TCRdb's TRBD2 call cannot be checked. CDR3 length: 14 residues. The germline V gene encodes CDR1 LGHNA and CDR2 YSLEER. CDR3 residues: CASSQGVLADEQYF.

The chain uses TRBV10-2 and TRBJ2-7; TCRdb gives TRBD1 as the D gene, but with no DNA this cannot be confirmed. The CDR3 is 14 amino acids. Germline loops: CDR1 WSHSY, CDR2 SAAADI. The CDR3 reads CASSGNPWADEQYF.